Described below is a single T cell receptor beta chain sequence and its context. The CDR3 sequence is 18 residues long. The V segment lost 1 base and the J segment 2 bases; nucleotides outside the gene matches: 11. Germline assignment: CDR1 SGHNT and CDR2 YENEEA. This sample is drawn from a study of cytomegalovirus exposure and HLA in healthy donors. Researchers ran the PCR with 60 Vbeta and 13 Jbeta primers. Produced via immunoSEQ multiplex PCR; TCRdb's table is partial and in-frame only. This table holds fewer than 85,000 clones, roughly 70% found once. The source of this sequence is a woman aged 40 to 50 in good health and CMV-seropositive. The chain is built from TRBV11-3 and TRBJ2-3; 8 bases are shared with TRBD2. The sequenced material came from PBMCs. Here the CDR3 DNA reads TGTGCCAGCAGCTTAGCCCTAGCGGGCCCCGCATCCACAGATACGCAGTATTTT. This codes for CASSLALAGPASTDTQYF.